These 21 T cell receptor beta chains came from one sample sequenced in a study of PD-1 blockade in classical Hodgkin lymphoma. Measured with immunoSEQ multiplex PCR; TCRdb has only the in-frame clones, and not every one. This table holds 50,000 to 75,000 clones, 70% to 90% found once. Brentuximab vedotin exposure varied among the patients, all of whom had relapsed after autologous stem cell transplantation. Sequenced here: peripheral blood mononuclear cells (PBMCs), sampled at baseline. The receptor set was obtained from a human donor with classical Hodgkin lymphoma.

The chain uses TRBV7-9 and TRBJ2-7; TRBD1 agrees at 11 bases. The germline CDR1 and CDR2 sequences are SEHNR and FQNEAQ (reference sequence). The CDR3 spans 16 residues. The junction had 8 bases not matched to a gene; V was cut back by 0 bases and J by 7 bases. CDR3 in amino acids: CASSLAFGQGASEQYF. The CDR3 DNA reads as TGTGCCAGCAGCTTAGCGTTTGGACAGGGGGCTTCTGAGCAGTACTTC.

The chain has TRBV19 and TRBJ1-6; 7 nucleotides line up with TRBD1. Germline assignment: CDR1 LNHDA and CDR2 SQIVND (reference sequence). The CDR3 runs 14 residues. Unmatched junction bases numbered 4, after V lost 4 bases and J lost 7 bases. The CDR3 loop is CASSTGGPNSPLHF. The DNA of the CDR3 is TGTGCCAGTAGTACAGGGGGGCCCAATTCACCCCTCCACTTT.

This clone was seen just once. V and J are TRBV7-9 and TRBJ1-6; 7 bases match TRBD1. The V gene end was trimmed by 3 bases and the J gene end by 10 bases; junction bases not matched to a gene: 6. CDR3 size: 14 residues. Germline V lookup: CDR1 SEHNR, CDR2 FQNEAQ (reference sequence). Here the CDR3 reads CASSFGGGRSPLHF. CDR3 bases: TGTGCCAGCAGCTTCGGAGGGGGCAGATCACCCCTCCACTTT.

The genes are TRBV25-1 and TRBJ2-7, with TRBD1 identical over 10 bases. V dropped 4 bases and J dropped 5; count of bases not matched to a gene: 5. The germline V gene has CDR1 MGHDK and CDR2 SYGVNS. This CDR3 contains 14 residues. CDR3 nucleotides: TGTGCCAGCAGTGTCGGGACAGGGGCCCACGAGCAGTACTTC. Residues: CASSVGTGAHEQYF.

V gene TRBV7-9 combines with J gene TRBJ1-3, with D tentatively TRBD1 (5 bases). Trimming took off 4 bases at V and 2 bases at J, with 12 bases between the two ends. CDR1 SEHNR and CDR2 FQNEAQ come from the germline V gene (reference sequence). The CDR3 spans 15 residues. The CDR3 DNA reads TGTGCCAGCAGCTGGGGGACGGCGGCTGGAAACACCATATATTTT. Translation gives CASSWGTAAGNTIYF.

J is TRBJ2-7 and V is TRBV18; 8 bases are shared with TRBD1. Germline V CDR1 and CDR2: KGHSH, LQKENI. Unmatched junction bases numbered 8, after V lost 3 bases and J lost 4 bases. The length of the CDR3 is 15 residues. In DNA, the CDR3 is TGTGCCAGCTCACCGGGGACAGGCGGTGGGTACGAGCAGTACTTC. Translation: CASSPGTGGGYEQYF.

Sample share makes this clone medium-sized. In nucleotides, the CDR3 is TGTGCCAGCCGGCAGGGGGATCCCACAGATACGCAGTATTTT. Protein: CASRQGDPTDTQYF. This chain uses TRBV9 with TRBJ2-3; 7 bases fit TRBD1. CDR1 is SGDLS, CDR2 YYNGEE, per germline. J gave up 2 bases and V 7 bases, and 7 bases lay outside the gene matches. CDR3 length equals 14 residues.

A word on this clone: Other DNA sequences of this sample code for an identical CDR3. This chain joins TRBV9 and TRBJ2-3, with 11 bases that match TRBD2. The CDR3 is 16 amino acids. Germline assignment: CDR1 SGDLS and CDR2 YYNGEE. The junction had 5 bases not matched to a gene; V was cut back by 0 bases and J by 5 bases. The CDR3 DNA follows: TGTGCCAGCAGCGTAGGGCTAGCGGGGGGTAGAGATACGCAGTATTTT. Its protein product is CASSVGLAGGRDTQYF.

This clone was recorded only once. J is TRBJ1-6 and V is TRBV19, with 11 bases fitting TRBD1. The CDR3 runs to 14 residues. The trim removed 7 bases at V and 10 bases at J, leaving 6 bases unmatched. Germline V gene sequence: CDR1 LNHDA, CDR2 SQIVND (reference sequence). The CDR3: CASNPGQGDSPLHF. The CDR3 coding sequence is TGTGCCAGTAACCCGGGACAGGGGGACTCACCCCTCCACTTT. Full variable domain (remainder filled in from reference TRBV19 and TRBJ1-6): DGGITQSPKYLFRKEGQNVTLSCEQNLNHDAMYWYRQDPGQGLRLIYYSQIVNDFQKGDIAEGYSVSREKKESFPLTVTSAQKNPTAFYLCASNPGQGDSPLHFGNGTRLTVT.

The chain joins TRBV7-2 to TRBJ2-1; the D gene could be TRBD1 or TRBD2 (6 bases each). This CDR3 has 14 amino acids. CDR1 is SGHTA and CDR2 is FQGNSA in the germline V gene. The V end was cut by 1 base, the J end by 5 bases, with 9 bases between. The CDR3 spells CASSLGGGNNEQFF. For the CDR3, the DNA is TGTGCCAGCAGCTTAGGAGGGGGGAACAATGAGCAGTTCTTC.

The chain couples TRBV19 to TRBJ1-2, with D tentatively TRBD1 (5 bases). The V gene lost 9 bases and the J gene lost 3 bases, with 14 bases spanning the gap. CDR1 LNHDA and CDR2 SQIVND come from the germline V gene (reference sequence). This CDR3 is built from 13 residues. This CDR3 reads CASTRGLHYGYTF. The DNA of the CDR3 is TGTGCCAGCACCCGGGGACTGCACTATGGCTACACCTTC. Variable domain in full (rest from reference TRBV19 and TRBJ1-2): DGGITQSPKYLFRKEGQNVTLSCEQNLNHDAMYWYRQDPGQGLRLIYYSQIVNDFQKGDIAEGYSVSREKKESFPLTVTSAQKNPTAFYLCASTRGLHYGYTFGSGTRLTVV.

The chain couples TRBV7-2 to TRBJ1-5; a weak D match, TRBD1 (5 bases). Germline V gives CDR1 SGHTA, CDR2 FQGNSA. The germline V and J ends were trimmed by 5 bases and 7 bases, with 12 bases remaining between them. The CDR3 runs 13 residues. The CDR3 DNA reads TGTGCCAGCAGCCCCAGGGTGGGGCAGCCCCAGCATTTT. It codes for CASSPRVGQPQHF.

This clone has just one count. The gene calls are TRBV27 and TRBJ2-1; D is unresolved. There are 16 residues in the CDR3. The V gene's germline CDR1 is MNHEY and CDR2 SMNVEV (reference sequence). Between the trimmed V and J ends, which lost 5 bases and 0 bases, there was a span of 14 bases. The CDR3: CASSTFTDFSYNEQFF. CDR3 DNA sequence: TGTGCCAGCAGTACTTTCACAGACTTCTCCTACAATGAGCAGTTCTTC.

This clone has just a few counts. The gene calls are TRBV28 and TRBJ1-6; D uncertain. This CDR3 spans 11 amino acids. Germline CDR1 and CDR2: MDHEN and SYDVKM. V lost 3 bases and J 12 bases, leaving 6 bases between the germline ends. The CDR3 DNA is TGTGCCAGCAGTTTTTTTGGACCCCTCCACTTT. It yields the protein CASSFFGPLHF.

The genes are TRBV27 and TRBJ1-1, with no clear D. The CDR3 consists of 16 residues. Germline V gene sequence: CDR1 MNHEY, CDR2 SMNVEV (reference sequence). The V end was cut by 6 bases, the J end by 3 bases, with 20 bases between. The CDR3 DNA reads TGTGCCAGCAGCCCGGAAATCGCGACCGGGGACACTGAAGCTTTCTTT. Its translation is CASSPEIATGDTEAFF.

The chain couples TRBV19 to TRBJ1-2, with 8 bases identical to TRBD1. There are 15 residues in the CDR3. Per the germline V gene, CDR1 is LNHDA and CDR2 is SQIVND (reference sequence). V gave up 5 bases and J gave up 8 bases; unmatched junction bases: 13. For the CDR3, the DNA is TGTGCCAGTAGTTCGAACCGACAGGGGAGTAAGGGCTACACCTTC. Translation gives CASSSNRQGSKGYTF.

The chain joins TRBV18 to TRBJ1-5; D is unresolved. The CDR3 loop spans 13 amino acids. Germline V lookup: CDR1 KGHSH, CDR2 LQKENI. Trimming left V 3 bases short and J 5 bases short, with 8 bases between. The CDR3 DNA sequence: TGTGCCAGCTCACCGACACAGTATCAGCCCCAGCATTTT. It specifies CASSPTQYQPQHF.

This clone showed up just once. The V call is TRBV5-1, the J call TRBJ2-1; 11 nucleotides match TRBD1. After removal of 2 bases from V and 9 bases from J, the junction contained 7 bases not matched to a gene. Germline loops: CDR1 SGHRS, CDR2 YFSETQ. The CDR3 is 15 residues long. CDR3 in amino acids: CASSLRPGQGGEQFF. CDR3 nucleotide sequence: TGCGCCAGCAGCTTACGGCCGGGACAGGGGGGTGAGCAGTTCTTC. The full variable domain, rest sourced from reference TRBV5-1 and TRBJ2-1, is KAGVTQTPRYLIKTRGQQVTLSCSPISGHRSVSWYQQTPGQGLQFLFEYFSETQRNKGNFPGRFSGRQFSNSRSEMNVSTLELGDSALYLCASSLRPGQGGEQFFGPGTRLTVL.

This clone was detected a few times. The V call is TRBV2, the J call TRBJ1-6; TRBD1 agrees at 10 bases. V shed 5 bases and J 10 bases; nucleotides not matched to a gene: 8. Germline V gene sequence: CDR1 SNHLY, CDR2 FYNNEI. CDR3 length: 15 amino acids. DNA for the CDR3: TGTGCCAGCAGTCGGACCGGGACAGGGGAGTCACCCCTCCACTTT. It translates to CASSRTGTGESPLHF.

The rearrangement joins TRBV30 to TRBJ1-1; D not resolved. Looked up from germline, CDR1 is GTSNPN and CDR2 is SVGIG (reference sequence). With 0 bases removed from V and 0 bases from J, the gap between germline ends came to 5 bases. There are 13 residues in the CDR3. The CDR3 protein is CAWSVGLNTEAFF. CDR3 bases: TGTGCCTGGAGTGTAGGACTGAACACTGAAGCTTTCTTT.

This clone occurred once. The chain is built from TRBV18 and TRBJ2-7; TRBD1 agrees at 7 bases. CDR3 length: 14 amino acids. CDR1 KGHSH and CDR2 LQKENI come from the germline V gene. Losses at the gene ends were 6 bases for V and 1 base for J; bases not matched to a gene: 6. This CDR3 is CASSAGTASYEQYF. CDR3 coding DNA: TGTGCCAGCTCTGCCGGGACAGCGTCCTACGAGCAGTACTTC.